What follows are 21 T cell receptor beta chains derived from one specimen sequenced in a study of cytomegalovirus exposure and HLA in healthy donors. Clones were sequenced by immunoSEQ multiplex PCR, and TCRdb holds only the in-frame ones, with some missing. This table holds over 200,000 clones, around 90% found once. Sequences were obtained from PBMCs. All receptors come from a woman aged 18 to 35 in good health and CMV-seropositive.

Points on this clone: Other DNA sequences from this sample encode an identical CDR3 as well. This chain uses TRBV6-5 with TRBJ2-1; tentatively, D is TRBD1 (6 bases). This CDR3 spans 14 amino acids. Germline CDR1 MNHEY, CDR2 SVGAGI. V dropped 0 bases and J dropped 4 bases, with 7 bases sitting between them. For the CDR3, the DNA is TGTGCCAGCAGTTACTCGACAGGATACAATGAGCAGTTCTTC. Translation: CASSYSTGYNEQFF.

The V call is TRBV6-5, the J call TRBJ2-1; possible D gene TRBD2, 6 bases. This CDR3 contains 16 residues. V was pared by 2 bases and J by 0 bases, with 11 bases between. Germline values: CDR1 MNHEY, CDR2 SVGAGI. DNA of the CDR3: TGTGCCAGCAGTTACCTAGCGCGAGCCTCCTACAATGAGCAGTTCTTC. Its translation: CASSYLARASYNEQFF.

The chain carries TRBV19 and TRBJ2-5; TRBD1 might be the D (6 bases). Per germline, CDR1 LNHDA and CDR2 SQIVND (reference sequence). V was cut by 6 bases and J by 5 bases, with 16 bases left in between. CDR3 size: 14 residues. This chain's CDR3 is CASRLRGEAETQYF. The DNA of the CDR3 is TGTGCCAGTAGGCTCAGGGGAGAAGCGGAGACCCAGTACTTC.

The chain is built from TRBV9 and TRBJ2-7; 11 bases fit TRBD2. V lost 2 bases and J lost 3; bases outside the gene matches: 19. Germline CDR1 reads SGDLS; CDR2 reads YYNGEE. CDR3 length: 20 residues. CDR3 protein: CASSVGPSRYGTSGLYEQYF. CDR3 DNA sequence: TGTGCCAGCAGCGTCGGCCCGAGTAGGTATGGGACTAGCGGACTCTACGAGCAGTACTTC.

The gene calls are TRBV19 and TRBJ1-1, with unresolved D. Trimming removed 2 bases from V and 0 bases from J, with 10 bases in between. This CDR3 contains 15 residues. Germline lookup yields CDR1 LNHDA and CDR2 SQIVND (reference sequence). This CDR3 is CASSITSGLNTEAFF. CDR3 DNA: TGTGCCAGTAGTATAACATCAGGCCTGAACACTGAAGCTTTCTTT.

The gene calls are TRBV30 and TRBJ1-2, with a weak D call TRBD1 (6 bases). Germline CDR1 reads GTSNPN; CDR2 reads SVGIG (reference sequence). The CDR3 totals 16 residues. Trimming removed 2 bases from V and 9 bases from J, with 25 bases in between. CDR3 coding DNA: TGTGCCTGGAGTTTACGGACAGCCCTCACTCCTAAAAGCTACACCTTC. It translates to CAWSLRTALTPKSYTF.

The chain carries TRBV27 and TRBJ2-2, with 8 bases fitting TRBD1. V dropped 6 bases and J dropped 7; count of bases not matched to a gene: 7. CDR1 and CDR2 from the germline V gene are MNHEY and SMNVEV (reference sequence). This CDR3 comprises 14 residues. Written as DNA, the CDR3 is TGTGCCAGCAGCCCCGGACAGGGCGGCGGGGAGCTGTTTTTT. Protein product: CASSPGQGGGELFF.

The J gene is TRBJ1-3, the V gene TRBV27, with D hard to call. CDR1 and CDR2 (germline): MNHEY, SMNVEV (reference sequence). Between the trimmed V and J ends, which lost 2 bases and 0 bases, there was a span of 5 bases. The CDR3 is made up of 14 amino acids. The CDR3 protein is CASSLRSSGNTIYF. CDR3 bases: TGTGCCAGCAGTTTACGGAGCTCTGGAAACACCATATATTTT.

The chain recombines TRBV4-2 with TRBJ2-1; D perhaps matches TRBD2 (6 bases). With 4 bases removed from V and 0 bases from J, the gap between germline ends came to 10 bases. CDR3 length equals 15 residues. CDR1 and CDR2 (germline): LGHNA, YNFKEQ. The CDR3 DNA reads TGTGCCAGCAGCCCCTCTAGCGCCTCCTACAATGAGCAGTTCTTC. Protein product: CASSPSSASYNEQFF.

The V gene is TRBV28, the J gene TRBJ1-2; no firm D call. This CDR3 has 15 amino acids. Germline lookup yields CDR1 MDHEN and CDR2 SYDVKM. Between the trimmed V and J ends, which lost 1 base and 4 bases, there was a span of 13 bases. The CDR3 DNA follows: TGTGCCAGCAGTTTATATTCTGGAGCGCTCTATGGCTACACCTTC. Translating it yields CASSLYSGALYGYTF.

This chain joins TRBV21-1 and TRBJ2-7; TRBD2, the table's D call, lacks a check against the DNA. TRBV21-1 is a documented pseudogene. This CDR3 comprises 19 residues. The CDR3 region is CASSKAGLAGVVFAYEQYF. CDR3 sequence (DNA): TGTGCCAGCAGCAAAGCCGGCCTAGCGGGAGTAGTCTTCGCCTACGAGCAGTACTTC.

The chain combines TRBV28 with TRBJ2-7, with D possibly matching TRBD2 (5 bases). Germline loops: CDR1 MDHEN, CDR2 SYDVKM. CDR3 size: 15 residues. V was pared by 6 bases and J by 6 bases, with 21 bases between. The CDR3 DNA reads as TGTGCCAGCAGGGAACTAGTTATGGTTTCGGGCGAGCAGTACTTC. Translating it yields CASRELVMVSGEQYF.

The V and J genes are TRBV4-2 and TRBJ1-2, with 8 bases lining up with TRBD1. V lost 1 base, J lost 3 bases, and 4 bases stayed unmatched. The CDR3 covers 15 residues. Per germline, CDR1 LGHNA and CDR2 YNFKEQ. The CDR3 spells CASSQAPGGYYGYTF. The CDR3 coding sequence is TGTGCCAGCAGCCAAGCTCCAGGGGGCTACTATGGCTACACCTTC.

CDR3 bases: TGTGCCAGCAGTGTGGGTGGGACAGATATCTACGAGCAGTACTTC. Residues: CASSVGGTDIYEQYF. J is TRBJ2-7 and V is TRBV9; 7 nucleotides line up with TRBD1. V trimming: 5 bases; J trimming: 3 bases; junction bases outside the gene matches: 11. Germline CDR1 SGDLS, CDR2 YYNGEE. This CDR3 spans 15 amino acids.

V is TRBV4-1 and J is TRBJ2-1, with D maybe TRBD2 (6 bases). This CDR3 spans 14 amino acids. The V end lost 0 bases, the J end lost 7 bases, and 10 bases lay between the germline ends. Germline assignment: CDR1 MGHRA and CDR2 YSYEKL. The chain's CDR3 is CASSQETRGNEQFF. The DNA of the CDR3 is TGCGCCAGCAGCCAAGAGACTAGGGGAAATGAGCAGTTCTTC.

The gene calls are TRBV10-3 and TRBJ1-1; D gene unclear. Trimming pared 6 bases from V and 1 base from J, leaving 12 bases between. The CDR3 consists of 14 residues. Germline CDR1 ENHRY, CDR2 SYGVKD. The DNA for the CDR3 is TGTGCCATCAGGTCGGCACAGTCGAACACTGAAGCTTTCTTT. It yields the protein CAIRSAQSNTEAFF.

The chain has TRBV19 and TRBJ1-2; no definite D call. CDR3 length equals 15 residues. The germline V gene encodes CDR1 LNHDA and CDR2 SQIVND (reference sequence). V lost 5 bases, J lost 8 bases, and 21 bases lay in between. The DNA of the CDR3 is TGTGCCAGTAGTCCGAGAGACGCTATCCCGAGGGGCTACACCTTC. This gives the protein CASSPRDAIPRGYTF.

The V call is TRBV27, the J call TRBJ2-3; weak D call: TRBD2 (5 bases). CDR1 and CDR2 from the germline V gene are MNHEY and SMNVEV (reference sequence). V lost 3 bases, J lost 3 bases, and 10 bases lay in between. There are 14 residues in the CDR3. This CDR3 is CASSFSSGTDTQYF. For the CDR3, the DNA is TGTGCCAGCAGTTTCTCAAGCGGTACAGATACGCAGTATTTT.

This clone was seen a handful of times. J is TRBJ1-1 and V is TRBV18; 7 nucleotides line up with TRBD1. This CDR3 region has 14 residues. After removal of 3 bases from V and 1 base from J, the junction contained 2 bases not matched to a gene. Germline V gene sequence: CDR1 KGHSH, CDR2 LQKENI. The CDR3 reads CASSPTGKNTEAFF. The CDR3 DNA reads TGTGCCAGCTCACCGACAGGGAAGAACACTGAAGCTTTCTTT.

Only one count was recorded for this clone. The chain recombines TRBV10-3 with TRBJ1-1; D gene ambiguous. This CDR3 has 14 amino acids. Germline V gives CDR1 ENHRY, CDR2 SYGVKD. V lost 6 bases to trimming and J lost 1 base, with 12 bases between them. As DNA, the CDR3 is TGTGCCATCAGCCGAGCGAGCGAGAACACTGAAGCTTTCTTT. As protein: CAISRASENTEAFF.

The V call is TRBV28, the J call TRBJ1-2; 9 nucleotides align to TRBD1. This CDR3 is built from 15 residues. CDR1 is MDHEN and CDR2 is SYDVKM in the germline V gene. V was pared by 4 bases and J by 4 bases, with 7 bases of the junction left unmatched. The CDR3 region is CASSSDRGGSYGYTF. CDR3 nucleotides: TGTGCCAGCAGTTCTGACAGGGGGGGGTCCTATGGCTACACCTTC.